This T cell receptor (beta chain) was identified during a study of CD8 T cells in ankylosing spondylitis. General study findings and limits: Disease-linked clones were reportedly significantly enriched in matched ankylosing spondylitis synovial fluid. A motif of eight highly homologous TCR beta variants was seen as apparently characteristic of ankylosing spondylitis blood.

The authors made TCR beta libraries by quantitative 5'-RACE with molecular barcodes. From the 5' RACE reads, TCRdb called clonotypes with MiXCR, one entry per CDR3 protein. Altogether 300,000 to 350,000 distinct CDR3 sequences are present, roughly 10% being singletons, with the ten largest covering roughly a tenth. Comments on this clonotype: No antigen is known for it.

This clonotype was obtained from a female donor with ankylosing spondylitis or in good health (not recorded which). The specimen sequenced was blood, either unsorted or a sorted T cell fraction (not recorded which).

Here the CDR3 reads CASSRAGGGTEAFF. In nucleotides, the CDR3 is TGTGCCAGCAGTCGGGCAGGGGGGGGGACTGAAGCTTTCTTT. The V call is TRBV27, the J call TRBJ1-1, with TRBD1 identical over 7 bases. In germline, CDR1 is MNHEY, CDR2 SMNVEV (reference sequence). The CDR3 sequence is 14 residues long. J lost 5 bases, V lost 5 bases, and 8 bases had no gene match.